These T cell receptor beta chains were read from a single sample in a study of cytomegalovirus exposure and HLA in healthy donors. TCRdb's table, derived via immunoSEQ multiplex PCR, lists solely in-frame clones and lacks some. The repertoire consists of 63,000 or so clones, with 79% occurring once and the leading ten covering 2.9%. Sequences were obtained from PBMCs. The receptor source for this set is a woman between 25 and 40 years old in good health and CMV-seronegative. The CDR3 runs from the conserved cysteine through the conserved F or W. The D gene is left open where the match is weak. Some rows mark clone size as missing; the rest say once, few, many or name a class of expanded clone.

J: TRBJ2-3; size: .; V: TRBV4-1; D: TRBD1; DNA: TGCGCCAGCAGCCGGGGAACAGGGGGTAGCACAGATACGCAGTATTTT; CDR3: CASSRGTGGSTDTQYF
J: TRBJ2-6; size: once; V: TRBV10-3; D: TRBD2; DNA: TGTGCCATGGCCCCGGGACTAGCGGGGTCTGGGGCCAACGTCCTGACTTTC; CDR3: CAMAPGLAGSGANVLTF
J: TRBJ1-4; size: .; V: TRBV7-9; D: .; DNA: TGTGCCAGCAGCCCTTCTATTGGGCCCCCAACTAATGAAAAACTGTTTTTT; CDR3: CASSPSIGPPTNEKLFF
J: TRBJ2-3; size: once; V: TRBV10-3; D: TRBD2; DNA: TGTGCCATCAGTGAGTCGCTAGCGGGGGATTTCACAGATACGCAGTATTTT; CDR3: CAISESLAGDFTDTQYF
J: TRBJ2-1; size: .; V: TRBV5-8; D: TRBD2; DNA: TGTGCCAGCAGCTTACTAGCGGGGGGGCGCGATGAGCAGTTCTTC; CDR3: CASSLLAGGRDEQFF
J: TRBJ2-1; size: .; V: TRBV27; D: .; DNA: TGTGCCAGCAGTGCCCGGTACAATGAGCAGTTCTTC; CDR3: CASSARYNEQFF
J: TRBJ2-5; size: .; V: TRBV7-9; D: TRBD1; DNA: TGTGCCAGCAGCCCTAGACCGGGACAGGCCACAGAGACCCAGTACTTC; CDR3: CASSPRPGQATETQYF
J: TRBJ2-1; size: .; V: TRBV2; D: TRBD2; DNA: TGTGCCAGCAGTGGCTCCTTCGGGGGAATCGGAGCGGGAGGGAATGAGCAGTTCTTC; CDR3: CASSGSFGGIGAGGNEQFF
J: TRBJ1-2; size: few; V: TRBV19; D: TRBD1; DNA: TGTGCCAGTAGTGCAAAAACAGGGGCGGTTAAGAATGGCTACACCTTC; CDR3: CASSAKTGAVKNGYTF
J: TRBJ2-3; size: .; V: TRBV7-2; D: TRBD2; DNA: TGTGCCAGCAGCCCGAGGACTAGCACTAGCACAGATACGCAGTATTTT; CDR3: CASSPRTSTSTDTQYF
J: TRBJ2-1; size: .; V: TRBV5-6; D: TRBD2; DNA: TGTGCCAGCAGCTACGGGACTAGCGGAGCCAATAAGCAGTTCTTC; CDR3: CASSYGTSGANKQFF
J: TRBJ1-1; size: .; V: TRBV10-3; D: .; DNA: TGTGCCATCAGTGAGTCCAGGGGAGACCCCTCATACACTGAAGCTTTCTTT; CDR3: CAISESRGDPSYTEAFF
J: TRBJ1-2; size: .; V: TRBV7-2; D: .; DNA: TGTGCCAGCAGCCAGACAGAGTATGGCTACACCTTC; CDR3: CASSQTEYGYTF
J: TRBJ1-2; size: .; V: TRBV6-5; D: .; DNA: TGTGCCAGCAGTTACTCGGGAGGGAGCAACTATGGCTACACCTTC; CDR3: CASSYSGGSNYGYTF
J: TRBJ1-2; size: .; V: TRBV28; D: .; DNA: TGTGCCAGCAGTTCGGGACACCTTCCCCTTAACTATGGCTACACCTTC; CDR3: CASSSGHLPLNYGYTF
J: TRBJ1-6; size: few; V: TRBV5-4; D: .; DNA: TGTGCCAGCAGCTTGGTATTGCGGGGGGCTAAATCACCCCTCCACTTT; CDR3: CASSLVLRGAKSPLHF
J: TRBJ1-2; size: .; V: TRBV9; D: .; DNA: TGTGCCAGCAGCGTAGACGGGAACTATGGCTACACCTTC; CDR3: CASSVDGNYGYTF
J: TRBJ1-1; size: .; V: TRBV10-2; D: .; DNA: TGCGCCAGCAGTGGTGGAGCCATATACACTGAAGCTTTCTTT; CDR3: CASSGGAIYTEAFF
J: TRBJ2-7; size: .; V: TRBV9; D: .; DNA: TGTGCCAGCAGCCCTTTGACAGGTTCCTACGAGCAGTACTTC; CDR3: CASSPLTGSYEQYF
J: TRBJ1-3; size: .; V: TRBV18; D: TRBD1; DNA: TGTGCCAGCTCACCACCCGGGACAGCTGGAAACACCATATATTTT; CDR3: CASSPPGTAGNTIYF
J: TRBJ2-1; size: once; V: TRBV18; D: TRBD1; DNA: TGTGCCAGCTCACCACCGGGACAGGGGATCGATGAGCAGTTCTTC; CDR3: CASSPPGQGIDEQFF
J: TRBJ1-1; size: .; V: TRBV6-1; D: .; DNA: TGTGCCAGCAGAACACAGGGACTGAACACTGAAGCTTTCTTT; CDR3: CASRTQGLNTEAFF
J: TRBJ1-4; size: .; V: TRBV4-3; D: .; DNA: TGCGCCAGCAGCCAAGCTCCAGGATTTGCAACTAATGAAAAACTGTTTTTT; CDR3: CASSQAPGFATNEKLFF
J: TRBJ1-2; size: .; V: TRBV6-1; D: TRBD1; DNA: TGTGCCAGCAGTGAAGGAGTTGGACAGGGGGATGGCTACACCTTC; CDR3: CASSEGVGQGDGYTF
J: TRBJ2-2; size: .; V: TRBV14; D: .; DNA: TGTGCCAGCAGTTACAGGGATCCGAACACCGGGGAGCTGTTTTTT; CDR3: CASSYRDPNTGELFF
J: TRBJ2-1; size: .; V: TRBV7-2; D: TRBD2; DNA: TGTGCCAGCAGTACGGGAGGGGAACGGGAGCAGTTCTTC; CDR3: CASSTGGEREQFF
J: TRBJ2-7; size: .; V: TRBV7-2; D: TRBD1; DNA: TGTGCCAGCAGCTTAAGCAGGGGGCCGTCCTACGAGCAGTACTTC; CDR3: CASSLSRGPSYEQYF
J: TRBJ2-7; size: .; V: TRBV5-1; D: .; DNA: TGCGCCAGCAGTCCCAGCTCCGGACAGCAATTCGCCGAGCAGTACTTC; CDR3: CASSPSSGQQFAEQYF
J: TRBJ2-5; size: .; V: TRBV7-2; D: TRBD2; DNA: TGTGCCAGCAGCTTAGGACTAGCGGGGGGTCAAGAGACCCAGTACTTC; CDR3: CASSLGLAGGQETQYF
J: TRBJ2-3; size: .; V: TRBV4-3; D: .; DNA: TGCGCCAGCAGCCAAGGGCGGGAAGGTGTAGATACGCAGTATTTT; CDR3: CASSQGREGVDTQYF
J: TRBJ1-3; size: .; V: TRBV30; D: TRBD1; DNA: TGTGCCTTAAGGGGGCCGGCTGGAAACACCATATATTTT; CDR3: CALRGPAGNTIYF
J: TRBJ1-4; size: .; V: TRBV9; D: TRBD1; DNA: TGTGCCAGCAGCCCGCGCCGGGACAGTAATGAAAAACTGTTTTTT; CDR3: CASSPRRDSNEKLFF
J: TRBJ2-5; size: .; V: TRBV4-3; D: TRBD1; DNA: TGCGCCAGCAGCCAGGGGACAGCCCGAGTGGAGACCCAGTACTTC; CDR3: CASSQGTARVETQYF
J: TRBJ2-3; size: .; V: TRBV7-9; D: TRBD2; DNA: TGTTCCAGCAGCGATTCTTCAGCGGGGGGGGTCGATACGCAGTATTTT; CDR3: CSSSDSSAGGVDTQYF
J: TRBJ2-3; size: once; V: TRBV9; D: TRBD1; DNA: TGTGCCAGCAGCGGGCGACAGGGGTTCACAGATACGCAGTATTTT; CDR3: CASSGRQGFTDTQYF
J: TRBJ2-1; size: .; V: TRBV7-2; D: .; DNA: TGTGCCAGCAGCTCCCCAGGACAGAGGGGGTTCAATGAGCAGTTCTTC; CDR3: CASSSPGQRGFNEQFF
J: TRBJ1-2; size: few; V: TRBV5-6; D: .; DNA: TGTGCCAGCAGCCCCGGACAGCTTCTCCTAAACTATGGCTACACCTTC; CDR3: CASSPGQLLLNYGYTF
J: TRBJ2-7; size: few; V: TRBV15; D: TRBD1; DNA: TGTGCCACCAGGACAGGGCCAGACCCCTACGAGCAGTACTTC; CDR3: CATRTGPDPYEQYF
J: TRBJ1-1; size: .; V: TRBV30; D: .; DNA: TGTGCCTGGAGTGGGAGGCATGAAGCTTTCTTT; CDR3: CAWSGRHEAFF
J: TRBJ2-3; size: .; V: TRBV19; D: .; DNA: TGTGCCAGTAGTATTCAGGGGAGAAGTATAGATACGCAGTATTTT; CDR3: CASSIQGRSIDTQYF
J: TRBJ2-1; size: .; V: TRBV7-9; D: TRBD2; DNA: TGTGCCAGCAGCCCCCAGGACGGACTAGCAGGATCTGAGCAGTTCTTC; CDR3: CASSPQDGLAGSEQFF
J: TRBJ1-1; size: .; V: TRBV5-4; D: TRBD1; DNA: TGTGCCAGCAGCTTAGACAGGGTTCGGGCGAACACTGAAGCTTTCTTT; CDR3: CASSLDRVRANTEAFF
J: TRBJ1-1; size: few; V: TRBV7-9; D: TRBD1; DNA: TGTGCCAGCAGCTGGGACAGGAACACTGAAGCTTTCTTT; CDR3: CASSWDRNTEAFF
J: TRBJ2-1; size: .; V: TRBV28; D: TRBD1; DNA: TGTGCCAGCAGTGGGGACAGGGGGCAGGTTTTGTATGAGCAGTTCTTC; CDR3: CASSGDRGQVLYEQFF
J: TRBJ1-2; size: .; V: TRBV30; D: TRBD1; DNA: TGTGCCGAAAGAACAGGGGGCGCGGACGGCTACACCTTC; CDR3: CAERTGGADGYTF
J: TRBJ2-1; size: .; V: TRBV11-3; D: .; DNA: TGTGCCAGCAGCTTAGCCGGGACTGGCTACAATGAGCAGTTCTTC; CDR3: CASSLAGTGYNEQFF
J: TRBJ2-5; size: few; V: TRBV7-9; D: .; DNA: TGTGCCAGCAGTAGGCAGGCCGAAGAGACCCAGTACTTC; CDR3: CASSRQAEETQYF
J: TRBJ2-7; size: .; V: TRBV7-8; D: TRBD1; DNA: TGTGCCAGCAGCTTATCGGGACAGGGTTACGAGCAGTACTTC; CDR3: CASSLSGQGYEQYF
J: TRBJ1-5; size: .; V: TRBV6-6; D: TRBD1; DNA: TGTGCCAGCAGTTCGGGACAGTATAGCAATCAGCCCCAGCATTTT; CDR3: CASSSGQYSNQPQHF
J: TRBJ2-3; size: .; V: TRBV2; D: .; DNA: TGTGCCAGCAGTCTGGACTATGTTGTGGATACGCAGTATTTT; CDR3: CASSLDYVVDTQYF
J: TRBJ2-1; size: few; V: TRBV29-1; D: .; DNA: TGCAGCGTCGGGACACTCTCCTACAATGAGCAGTTCTTC; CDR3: CSVGTLSYNEQFF
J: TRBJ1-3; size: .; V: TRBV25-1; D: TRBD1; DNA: TGTGCCAGCAGGCCCCTGGACAGGGATAACACCATATATTTT; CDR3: CASRPLDRDNTIYF
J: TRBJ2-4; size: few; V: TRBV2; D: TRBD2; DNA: TGTGCCAGCAGCGCCGGGACTAGCGGGAGGGGGGGCGGGTACTTC; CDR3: CASSAGTSGRGGGYF
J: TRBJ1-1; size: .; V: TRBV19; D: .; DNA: TGTGCCAGTAGTCGCAGGGAAGGTACTGAAGCTTTCTTT; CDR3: CASSRREGTEAFF
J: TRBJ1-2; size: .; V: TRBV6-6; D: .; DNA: TGTGCCAGCAGTGACCCCTCTCGCGGGGGCGAGGGCTACACCTTC; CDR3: CASSDPSRGGEGYTF
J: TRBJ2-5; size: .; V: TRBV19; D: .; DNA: TGTGCCAGTAGTCTACAGGGCCAAGAGACCCAGTACTTC; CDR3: CASSLQGQETQYF